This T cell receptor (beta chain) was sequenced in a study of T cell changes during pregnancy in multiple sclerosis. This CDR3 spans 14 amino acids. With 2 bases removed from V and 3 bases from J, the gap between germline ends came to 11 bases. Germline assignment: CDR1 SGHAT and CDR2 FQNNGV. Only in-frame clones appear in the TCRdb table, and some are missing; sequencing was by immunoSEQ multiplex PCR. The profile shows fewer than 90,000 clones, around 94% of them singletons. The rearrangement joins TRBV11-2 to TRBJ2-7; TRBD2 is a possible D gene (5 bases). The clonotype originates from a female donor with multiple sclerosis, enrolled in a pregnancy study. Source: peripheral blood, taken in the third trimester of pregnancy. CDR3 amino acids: CASSLWTAGYEQYF. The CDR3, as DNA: TGTGCCAGCAGCTTATGGACTGCGGGCTACGAGCAGTACTTC.